Sequencing of this TCR beta chain was carried out in a study of early T cells in non-severe SARS-CoV-2 infection. The overall study: The authors sequenced bulk RNA from unsorted whole blood, leaving chains unpaired.

This clonotype occurred many times. The antigen is undetermined. General observations from the study: Database matching using VDJdb favored anti-spike CD8 responses, with private and CD4 specificities left missing.

From germline, CDR1 is SGHRS and CDR2 YFSETQ. The CDR3 is 15 residues long. The germline V and J ends were trimmed by 4 bases and 3 bases, with 14 bases remaining between them. Individually, cDNA molecules had unique molecular identifiers attached to them. TCRdb processed the 5' RACE reads anew with MiXCR; each CDR3 protein has one entry. The sample consists of tens of thousands of distinct CDR3 sequences, 10% to 15% of them appearing once. Sequenced material: whole blood. The rearrangement uses TRBV5-1 and TRBJ1-3; D is perhaps TRBD1 (6 bases). This receptor was obtained from an adult who was a healthcare worker with PCR-confirmed SARS-CoV-2 infection or an uninfected control (not recorded which). The CDR3 DNA follows: TGCGCCAGCAGCGACGGACAGAGCGGTGGAAACACCATATATTTT. This encodes CASSDGQSGGNTIYF. Combining the CDR3 with reference TRBV5-1 and TRBJ1-3 gives the whole variable domain KAGVTQTPRYLIKTRGQQVTLSCSPISGHRSVSWYQQTPGQGLQFLFEYFSETQRNKGNFPGRFSGRQFSNSRSEMNVSTLELGDSALYLCASSDGQSGGNTIYFGEGSWLTVV.